Each of the 21 T cell receptor beta chains below was sequenced from the same sample in a study of CD8 T cells in Susac syndrome. The authors reverse transcribed about 0.45 to 1 ug RNA with random hexamers. TCRdb redid the calling of the immunoSEQ multiplex PCR reads with MiXCR, one entry per CDR3 protein. The sample includes some 450,000 distinct CDR3 sequences, 85% seen only once; the top ten take more than 0.09%. The sequenced material came from CD8+ T cells from PBMCs. The receptors derive from a human donor with multiple sclerosis.

The chain has TRBV5-4 and TRBJ2-3; the match to TRBD1 covers 8 bases. V lost 4 bases and J lost 2; bases outside the gene matches: 3. Germline V lookup: CDR1 SGHNT, CDR2 YYREEE (reference sequence). The CDR3 consists of 14 residues. The CDR3 loop reads CASSRQGFTDTQYF. CDR3 nucleotide sequence: TGTGCCAGCAGCAGACAGGGGTTCACAGATACGCAGTATTTT.

The genes are TRBV30 and TRBJ1-5, with D perhaps TRBD1 (5 bases). There are 13 residues in the CDR3. Trimming pared 2 bases from V and 5 bases from J, leaving 10 bases between. The germline CDR1 and CDR2 sequences are GTSNPN and SVGIG (reference sequence). As DNA, the CDR3 is TGTGCCTGGAGTCCAAAAGGGGATCAGCCCCAGCATTTT. Translating gives CAWSPKGDQPQHF.

The V gene is TRBV10-1, the J gene TRBJ2-4; D may correspond to TRBD1 or TRBD2 (5 bases each). Germline V CDR1 and CDR2: WNHNN, SYGVQD (reference sequence). V shed 4 bases and J shed 8 bases, with 15 bases lying between them. This CDR3 spans 14 amino acids. The CDR3 coding sequence is TGCGCCAGCAGTGGCGAGGGGTCCCGGGACATTCAGTACTTC. It encodes CASSGEGSRDIQYF.

The chain joins TRBV7-6 to TRBJ1-2; 8 bases map to TRBD1. This CDR3 contains 14 residues. The V gene's germline CDR1 is SGHVS and CDR2 FNYEAQ. Trimming at V came to 3 bases and at J to 7 bases, leaving 7 bases not matched to a gene. The CDR3 sequence is CASSFGQGGSGYTF. The CDR3 DNA reads as TGTGCCAGCAGCTTTGGACAGGGCGGAAGTGGCTACACCTTC.

The CDR3 is CASSPGSEGAQEQFF. The CDR3 bases are TGCGCCAGCAGCCCTGGATCGGAGGGGGCGCAGGAGCAGTTCTTC. This chain links TRBV4-1 with TRBJ2-1; TRBD1 might be the D (7 bases). The CDR3 has 15 residues. The germline gives CDR1 MGHRA, CDR2 YSYEKL. Trimming took 4 bases from V and 10 from J, leaving 20 bases between them.

V is TRBV6-5 and J is TRBJ2-7, with 9 positions matching TRBD2. Germline V gene sequence: CDR1 MNHEY, CDR2 SVGAGI. V shed 5 bases, J shed 4 bases, and the junction held 9 bases outside the gene matches. The CDR3 loop spans 15 amino acids. The CDR3 coding sequence is TGTGCCAGCAGTGCCGGGACTAGCCGACTTTACGAGCAGTACTTC. Amino acid sequence: CASSAGTSRLYEQYF.

The V gene is TRBV3-1, the J gene TRBJ1-2; D is possibly TRBD1 (5 bases). V lost 0 bases to trimming and J lost 4 bases, with 18 bases between them. This CDR3 contains 17 residues. CDR1 is LGHDT and CDR2 is YNNKEL in the germline V gene (reference sequence). For the CDR3, the DNA is TGTGCCAGCAGCCAAGATTGGGGGGATACAGAGAGCTATGGCTACACCTTC. As protein: CASSQDWGDTESYGYTF.

The chain is built from TRBV4-1 and TRBJ1-2, with a weak D call TRBD1 (5 bases). V lost 3 bases and J lost 5, with 10 bases in between. Germline V lookup: CDR1 MGHRA, CDR2 YSYEKL. CDR3 length: 13 amino acids. The CDR3 DNA follows: TGCGCCAGCAGCCATGACAGTCATTATGGCTACACCTTC. Protein sequence: CASSHDSHYGYTF.

The CDR3 DNA reads TGTGCCAGCAGCTCCCTAGACGGATTAGGTGAACCCCTCCACTTT. Encoded protein: CASSSLDGLGEPLHF. V is TRBV11-2 and J is TRBJ1-6, with D uncertain. Germline-derived CDR1 and CDR2 are SGHAT and FQNNGV. The V gene lost 4 bases and the J gene lost 12 bases, with 19 bases spanning the gap. The CDR3 runs 15 residues.

This chain uses TRBV11-2 with TRBJ2-6; tentatively, D is TRBD2 (6 bases). The V gene's germline CDR1 is SGHAT and CDR2 FQNNGV. Trimming pared 8 bases from V and 2 bases from J, leaving 13 bases between. The CDR3 contains 15 residues. This chain's CDR3 is CASGGTGAGANVLTF. The CDR3 DNA follows: TGTGCCAGCGGAGGGACCGGAGCTGGGGCCAACGTCCTGACTTTC.

The rearrangement uses TRBV27 and TRBJ2-5, with unresolved D. CDR1 MNHEY and CDR2 SMNVEV come from the germline V gene (reference sequence). The CDR3 is 13 residues long. The V end lost 8 bases, the J end lost 5 bases, and 15 bases lay between the germline ends. CDR3 DNA: TGTGCCAGCGGCCTTGGTGGGCTTGAGACCCAGTACTTC. Its protein is CASGLGGLETQYF.

This clonotype was seen just once. The chain uses TRBV6-1 and TRBJ1-2; TRBD1 agrees at 7 bases. There are 13 residues in the CDR3. In germline, CDR1 is MNHNS, CDR2 SASEGT. Unmatched junction bases numbered 7, after V lost 3 bases and J lost 9 bases. In nucleotides, the CDR3 is TGTGCCAGCAGTGATGAGGGGGCGGATAGCTACACCTTC. Its translation: CASSDEGADSYTF.

The chain has TRBV2 and TRBJ1-5; 7 bases align to TRBD1. From germline, CDR1 is SNHLY and CDR2 FYNNEI. The V segment lost 4 bases and the J segment 0 bases; nucleotides outside the gene matches: 15. The CDR3 sequence is 19 residues long. DNA of the CDR3: TGTGCCAGCAGTGCCCGCCCTTGGCAGGGGGGGGATAGCAATCAGCCCCAGCATTTT. Encoded protein: CASSARPWQGGDSNQPQHF.

The V call is TRBV5-5, the J call TRBJ2-3; D is perhaps TRBD1 (6 bases). V was clipped by 2 bases and J by 0 bases, with 13 bases between them. This CDR3 comprises 16 residues. Germline V lookup: CDR1 SGHKS, CDR2 YYEKEE (reference sequence). The CDR3 loop is CASSLLWTASTDTQYF. CDR3 bases: TGTGCCAGCAGCTTACTATGGACAGCGAGCACAGATACGCAGTATTTT.

The chain links TRBV12-3 or TRBV12-4 to TRBJ1-6; D remains ambiguous. The CDR3 runs 14 residues. V was cut by 2 bases and J by 10 bases, with 12 bases left in between. CDR3 DNA sequence: TGTGCCAGCAGTTTATTGCTGGTAGGCTCACCCCTCCACTTT. Translating it yields CASSLLLVGSPLHF.

This clonotype was detected only a few times. This chain links TRBV6-5 with TRBJ2-5; D not resolved. This CDR3 comprises 16 residues. V was pared by 2 bases and J by 5 bases, with 18 bases between. Germline loops: CDR1 MNHEY, CDR2 SVGAGI. The CDR3 sequence is CASSYVIDMGWETQYF. The DNA of the CDR3 is TGTGCCAGCAGTTACGTCATCGACATGGGGTGGGAGACCCAGTACTTC.

The chain links TRBV19 to TRBJ2-7; D not resolved. Germline CDR1 LNHDA, CDR2 SQIVND (reference sequence). V was pared by 3 bases and J by 3 bases, with 12 bases between. This CDR3 contains 14 residues. As DNA, the CDR3 is TGTGCCAGTAGTATCGGCAGCGTCGACTACGAGCAGTACTTC. This sequence encodes CASSIGSVDYEQYF.

V usage is TRBV11-2 and J usage is TRBJ2-3, with 12 bases lining up with TRBD2. There are 17 residues in the CDR3. With V trimmed by 4 bases and J by 1 base, 6 bases remained unmatched. Germline CDR1 is SGHAT and CDR2 is FQNNGV. The CDR3 nucleotides read TGTGCCAGCAGCTCCGAGACTAGCGGGAGCGGCACAGATACGCAGTATTTT. Its translation: CASSSETSGSGTDTQYF. Variable domain in full (rest from reference TRBV11-2 and TRBJ2-3): EAGVAQSPRYKIIEKRQSVAFWCNPISGHATLYWYQQILGQGPKLLIQFQNNGVVDDSQLPKDRFSAERLKGVDSTLKIQPAKLEDSAVYLCASSSETSGSGTDTQYFGPGTRLTVL.

In DNA, the CDR3 is TGTGCCAGCAGTGAAGGGGACGTGGACAGCGAAGAGACCCAGTACTTC. This encodes CASSEGDVDSEETQYF. V is TRBV2 and J is TRBJ2-5; D is perhaps TRBD1 (6 bases). The CDR3 loop spans 16 amino acids. The V gene's germline CDR1 is SNHLY and CDR2 FYNNEI. V was trimmed by 1 base and J by 3 bases, leaving 15 bases between them. The full variable domain, rest sourced from reference TRBV2 and TRBJ2-5, is EPEVTQTPSHQVTQMGQEVILRCVPISNHLYFYWYRQILGQKVEFLVSFYNNEISEKSEIFDDQFSVERPDGSNFTLKIRSTKLEDSAMYFCASSEGDVDSEETQYFGPGTRLLVL.

The CDR3 sequence: CASSLTTTGEAFF. The CDR3 coding sequence is TGTGCCAGCAGCCTCACGACGACAGGGGAAGCTTTCTTT. The rearrangement uses TRBV4-2 and TRBJ1-1; TRBD1 matches 7 bases. The germline V gene encodes CDR1 LGHNA and CDR2 YNFKEQ. The CDR3 length is 13 residues. With V trimmed by 4 bases and J by 8 bases, 7 bases remained unmatched.

V and J are TRBV20-1 and TRBJ2-7; TRBD2 agrees at 8 bases. This CDR3 region has 13 residues. The germline CDR1 and CDR2 sequences are DFQATT and SNEGSKA (reference sequence). The V gene end was trimmed by 5 bases and the J gene end by 1 base; junction bases not matched to a gene: 4. In DNA, the CDR3 is TGCAGTGCTGAAAGCGGGGGTTCCTACGAGCAGTACTTC. Amino acids: CSAESGGSYEQYF.